One and the same sample provided the 13 T cell receptor beta chains below, sequenced in a study of blood T cell repertoires in COVID-19. The assay was immunoSEQ multiplex PCR, and TCRdb's table has in-frame clones only and misses some. The table lists under 80,000 clones, 70% to 90% of them singletons. Material for sequencing was peripheral blood. The receptor source for this set is a human donor in a cohort sampled during active COVID-19.

This CDR3 is CATSEFRGTDTQYF. CDR3 coding DNA: TGTGCCACCAGTGAGTTCAGGGGGACAGATACGCAGTATTTT. The gene calls are TRBV24-1 and TRBJ2-3; 7 bases map to TRBD1. V was clipped by 4 bases and J by 3 bases; unmatched bases: 3. In germline, CDR1 is KGHDR, CDR2 SFDVKD. The CDR3 is made up of 14 amino acids.

This chain links TRBV28 with TRBJ2-7; possible D gene TRBD1, 6 bases. The CDR3 runs to 16 residues. V was clipped by 4 bases and J by 4 bases, with 20 bases between them. Germline lookup yields CDR1 MDHEN and CDR2 SYDVKM. Here the CDR3 DNA reads TGTGCCAGCAGTTCCCCTCAACAGGGATTTCAGTACGAGCAGTACTTC. Translation: CASSSPQQGFQYEQYF.

In its sample, this clone was seen once. The chain has TRBV15 and TRBJ2-4; 7 nucleotides line up with TRBD2. In germline, CDR1 is LNHNV, CDR2 YYDKDF (reference sequence). The J segment lost 0 bases and the V segment lost 6 bases, leaving 8 bases of the junction unmatched. The CDR3 covers 16 residues. The CDR3: CATSPGGFQAKNIQYF. The CDR3 DNA reads TGTGCCACCAGTCCGGGGGGATTTCAAGCCAAAAACATTCAGTACTTC.

This clone has a single count. This chain uses TRBV10-1 with TRBJ2-2, with 7 bases that match TRBD1. Germline CDR1 reads WNHNN; CDR2 reads SYGVQD (reference sequence). Trimming cost V 4 bases and J 0 bases; bases outside gene matches: 2. The CDR3 is 15 residues long. CDR3 in amino acids: CASSGGTANTGELFF. Written as DNA, the CDR3 is TGCGCCAGCAGTGGAGGGACAGCGAACACCGGGGAGCTGTTTTTT.

The V gene is TRBV29-1, the J gene TRBJ2-7; no reliable D call. CDR3 length: 13 amino acids. Germline V gene sequence: CDR1 SQVTM, CDR2 ANQGSEA. The V end lost 4 bases, the J end lost 2 bases, and 12 bases lay between the germline ends. The CDR3 DNA follows: TGCAGCGTTGTGGCCGCAGGTACCTACGAGCAGTACTTC. It yields the protein CSVVAAGTYEQYF.

The chain uses TRBV6-1 and TRBJ2-3; D gene ambiguous. Germline V CDR1 and CDR2: MNHNS, SASEGT. The CDR3 extends over 16 amino acids. Trimming stripped 2 bases from V and 1 base from J, with 13 bases between. The CDR3 loop reads CASSETVGAGTDTQYF. The CDR3 nucleotides are TGTGCCAGCAGTGAAACTGTGGGCGCAGGCACAGATACGCAGTATTTT.

This chain joins TRBV5-5 and TRBJ1-2, with TRBD1 as a possible D gene (5 bases). The CDR3 loop spans 16 amino acids. Germline CDR1 reads SGHKS; CDR2 reads YYEKEE (reference sequence). V was shortened by 0 bases and J by 4 bases, with 16 bases between the two germline ends. Here the CDR3 DNA reads TGTGCCAGCAGCTTGGTTTCGACCGGGCAGGGCTATGGCTACACCTTC. Translated, it gives CASSLVSTGQGYGYTF.

This chain joins TRBV9 and TRBJ2-2; 7 bases map to TRBD1. With 2 bases clipped from V and 6 bases from J, the junction kept 7 bases outside the gene matches. CDR1 and CDR2 (germline): SGDLS, YYNGEE. The CDR3 is 15 amino acids. CDR3 loop: CASSVGQAAAGELFF. The CDR3 nucleotides read TGTGCCAGCAGCGTCGGACAGGCGGCGGCCGGGGAGCTGTTTTTT.

The chain carries TRBV9 and TRBJ2-5, with a tentative D call TRBD2 (5 bases). Trimming took 4 bases from V and 4 from J, leaving 14 bases between them. The CDR3 is made up of 14 amino acids. The V gene's germline CDR1 is SGDLS and CDR2 YYNGEE. DNA for the CDR3: TGTGCCAGCAGCCTTTCGGGGATCGGAGAGACCCAGTACTTC. Amino acid sequence: CASSLSGIGETQYF. Full variable domain (rest looked up from reference TRBV9 and TRBJ2-5): DSGVTQTPKHLITATGQRVTLRCSPRSGDLSVYWYQQSLDQGLQFLIQYYNGEERAKGNILERFSAQQFPDLHSELNLSSLELGDSALYFCASSLSGIGETQYFGPGTRLLVL.

The V gene is TRBV9, the J gene TRBJ1-2; TRBD1 matches at 7 bases. V dropped 4 bases and J dropped 4; count of bases not matched to a gene: 10. The germline V gene has CDR1 SGDLS and CDR2 YYNGEE. The CDR3 is 15 amino acids. CDR3 protein: CASSPGTAKGYGYTF. DNA for the CDR3: TGTGCCAGCAGCCCCGGGACAGCGAAGGGCTATGGCTACACCTTC. The full variable domain, in which reference TRBV9 and TRBJ1-2 provide the parts outside the CDR3, is DSGVTQTPKHLITATGQRVTLRCSPRSGDLSVYWYQQSLDQGLQFLIQYYNGEERAKGNILERFSAQQFPDLHSELNLSSLELGDSALYFCASSPGTAKGYGYTFGSGTRLTVV.

This clone came up a few times. The V call is TRBV6-5, the J call TRBJ2-2; tentative D call: TRBD2 (5 bases). Germline CDR1 is MNHEY and CDR2 is SVGAGI. Between the trimmed V and J ends, which lost 2 bases and 4 bases, there was a span of 5 bases. The CDR3 has 13 residues. The CDR3 protein is CASSYRGTGELFF. CDR3 nucleotides: TGTGCCAGCAGTTACCGGGGCACCGGGGAGCTGTTTTTT.

The gene calls are TRBV5-6 and TRBJ2-5, with 13 bases that match TRBD2. CDR1 is SGHDT and CDR2 is YYEEEE in the germline V gene. The CDR3 extends over 16 amino acids. V shed 3 bases and J 4 bases; nucleotides not matched to a gene: 6. The CDR3 bases are TGTGCCAGCAGCTCACTAGCGGGGGGGCAGAGAGAGACCCAGTACTTC. Translated: CASSSLAGGQRETQYF.

The gene calls are TRBV5-4 and TRBJ1-2; the D gene is possibly TRBD1 (5 bases). Germline V gene lookup returns CDR1 SGHNT and CDR2 YYREEE (reference sequence). The V end lost 2 bases, the J end lost 8 bases, and 16 bases lay between the germline ends. This CDR3 has 14 residues. The CDR3 coding sequence is TGTGCCAGCAGCTTAGTAGGGGCATCGAGGGGCTACACCTTC. It yields the protein CASSLVGASRGYTF.